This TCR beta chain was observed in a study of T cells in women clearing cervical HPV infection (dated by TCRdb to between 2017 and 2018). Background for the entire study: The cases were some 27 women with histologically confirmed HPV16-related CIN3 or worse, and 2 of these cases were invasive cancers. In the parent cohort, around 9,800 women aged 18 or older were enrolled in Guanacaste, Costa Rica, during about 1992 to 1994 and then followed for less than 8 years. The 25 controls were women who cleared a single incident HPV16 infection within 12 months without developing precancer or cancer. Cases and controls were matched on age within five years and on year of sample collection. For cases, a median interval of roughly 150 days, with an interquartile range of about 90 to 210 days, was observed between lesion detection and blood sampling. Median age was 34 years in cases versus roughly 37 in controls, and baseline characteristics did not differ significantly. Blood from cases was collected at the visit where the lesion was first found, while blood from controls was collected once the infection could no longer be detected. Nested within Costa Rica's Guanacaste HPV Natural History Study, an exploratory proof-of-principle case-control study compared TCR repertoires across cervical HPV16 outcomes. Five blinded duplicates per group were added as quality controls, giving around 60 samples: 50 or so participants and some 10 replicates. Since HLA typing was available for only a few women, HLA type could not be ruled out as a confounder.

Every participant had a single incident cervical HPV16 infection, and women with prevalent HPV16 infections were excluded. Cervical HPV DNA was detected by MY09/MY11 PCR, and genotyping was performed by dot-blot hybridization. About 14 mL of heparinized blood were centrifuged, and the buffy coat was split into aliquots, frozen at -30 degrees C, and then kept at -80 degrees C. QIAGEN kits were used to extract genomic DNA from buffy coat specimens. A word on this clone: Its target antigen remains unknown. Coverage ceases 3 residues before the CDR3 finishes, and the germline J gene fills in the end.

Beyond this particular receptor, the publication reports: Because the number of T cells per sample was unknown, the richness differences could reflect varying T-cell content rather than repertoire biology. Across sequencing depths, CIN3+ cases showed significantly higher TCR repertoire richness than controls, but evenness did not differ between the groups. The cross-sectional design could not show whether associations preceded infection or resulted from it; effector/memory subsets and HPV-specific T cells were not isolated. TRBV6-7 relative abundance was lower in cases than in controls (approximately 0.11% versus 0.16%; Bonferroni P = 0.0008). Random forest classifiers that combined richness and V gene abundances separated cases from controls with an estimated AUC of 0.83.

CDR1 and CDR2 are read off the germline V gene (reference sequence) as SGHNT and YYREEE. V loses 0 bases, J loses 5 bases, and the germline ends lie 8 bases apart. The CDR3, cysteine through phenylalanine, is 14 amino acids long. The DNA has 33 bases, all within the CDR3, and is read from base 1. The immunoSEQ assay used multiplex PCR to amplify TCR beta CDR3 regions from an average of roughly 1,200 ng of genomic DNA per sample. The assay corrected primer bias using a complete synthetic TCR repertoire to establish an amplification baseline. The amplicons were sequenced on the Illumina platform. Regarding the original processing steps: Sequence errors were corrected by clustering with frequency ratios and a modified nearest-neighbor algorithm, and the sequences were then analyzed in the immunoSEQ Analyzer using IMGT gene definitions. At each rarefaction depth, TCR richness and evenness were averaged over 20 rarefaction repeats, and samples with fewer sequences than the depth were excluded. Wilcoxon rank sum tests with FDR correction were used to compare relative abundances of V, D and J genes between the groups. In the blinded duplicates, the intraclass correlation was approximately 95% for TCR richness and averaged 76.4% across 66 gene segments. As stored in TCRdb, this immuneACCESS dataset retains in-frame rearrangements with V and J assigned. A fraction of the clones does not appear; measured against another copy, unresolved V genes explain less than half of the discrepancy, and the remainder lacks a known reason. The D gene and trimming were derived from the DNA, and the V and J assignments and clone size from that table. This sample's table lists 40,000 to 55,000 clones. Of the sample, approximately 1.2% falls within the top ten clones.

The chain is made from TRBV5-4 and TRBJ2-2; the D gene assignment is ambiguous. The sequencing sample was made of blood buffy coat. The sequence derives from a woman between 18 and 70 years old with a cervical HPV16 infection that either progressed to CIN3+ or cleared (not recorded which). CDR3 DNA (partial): TGTGCCAGCAGCTTGGAGGCGGCTACCGGGGAG. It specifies CASSLEAATGE. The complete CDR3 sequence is CASSLEAATGELFF.